Given below is one T cell receptor beta chain in context. Selection required adequate fresh-frozen tumor tissue plus more than two years' survival data. Isocitrate dehydrogenase mutation was absent in all glioblastoma patients. Libraries were prepared by immunoSEQ multiplex PCR; TCRdb keeps only in-frame clonotypes and omits some of them. Counted here are around 100,000 clones, roughly 79% occurring once; the ten biggest clones make up less than 15%. This sample was taken from a study of glioma-infiltrating T cells after dendritic cell vaccination. Whole-study context: Monocyte-derived dendritic cells, cultured approximately 7 days with IL-4 and GM-CSF, were pulsed with autologous tumor lysate. At biweekly intervals, patients got three intradermal dendritic cell vaccine injections.

Trimming pared 3 bases from V and 3 bases from J, leaving 3 bases between. Germline V gene lookup returns CDR1 SGHNT and CDR2 YENEEA. The CDR3 is made up of 11 amino acids. The clonotype comes from a human donor with glioblastoma. Here the sequenced sample was blood, taken before dendritic cell vaccination. The rearrangement uses TRBV11-3 and TRBJ2-7; no definite D call. CDR3 loop: CASSFRYEQYF. CDR3 nucleotide sequence: TGTGCCAGCAGCTTTCGCTACGAGCAGTACTTC.